This T cell receptor beta chain is from a study of identical twins. There are many counts of this clonotype. From germline, CDR1 is MDHEN and CDR2 SYDVKM. The CDR3 sequence is 15 residues long. Trimming took off 2 bases at V and 1 base at J, with 6 bases between the two ends. Among all donors, each was a healthy Caucasian. TCRdb re-called the 5' RACE reads with MiXCR, one entry per CDR3 protein. The sample holds fewer than 800,000 distinct CDR3 sequences; under 8.5% are singletons and the top ten take around 1.6%. In addition, the sample was reused for a study of yellow fever vaccine responses in identical twins.

The sequencing sample was made of PBMCs. The chain has TRBV28 and TRBJ2-6, with unresolved D. The receptor comes from a woman under 30 in good health. CDR3 in DNA: TGTGCCAGCAGTTTAGCGAGGTCTGGGGCCAACGTCCTGACTTTC. Its translation: CASSLARSGANVLTF.